The source of this T cell receptor beta chain is a study of post-analysis software for immune sequencing data. Overall study: The patients showed relapsing-remitting, secondary progressive and progressive-relapsing multiple sclerosis courses.

About this clonotype itself: The antigen is undetermined.

Study results and limitations: Among multiple sclerosis patients, normalized Chao1 diversity was significantly below that of controls. Relative to controls, patients had five TRBV segments at higher frequency, with TRBV5-6, TRBV5-1 and TRBV20-1 among these.

CDR3 length: 16 residues. With V trimmed by 1 base and J by 1 base, 6 bases remained unmatched. Looked up from germline, CDR1 is DFQATT and CDR2 is SNEGSKA (reference sequence). Unique molecular identifiers had been added to the TCR beta cDNA libraries. With roughly 0.9 to 11 million T cells as the source, 500,000 to 650,000 cDNA molecules resulted. One entry per CDR3 protein results from TCRdb running MiXCR on the PCR reads. This sample has about 200,000 distinct CDR3 sequences, with 29% found just once. The chain combines TRBV20-1 with TRBJ2-2; 7 nucleotides match TRBD1. The sequenced sample consisted of blood. The receptor was isolated from a girl under 18 with multiple sclerosis. This CDR3 reads CSARGQQGKNTGELFF. The CDR3 nucleotides are TGCAGTGCTAGAGGTCAACAGGGGAAGAACACCGGGGAGCTGTTTTTT.